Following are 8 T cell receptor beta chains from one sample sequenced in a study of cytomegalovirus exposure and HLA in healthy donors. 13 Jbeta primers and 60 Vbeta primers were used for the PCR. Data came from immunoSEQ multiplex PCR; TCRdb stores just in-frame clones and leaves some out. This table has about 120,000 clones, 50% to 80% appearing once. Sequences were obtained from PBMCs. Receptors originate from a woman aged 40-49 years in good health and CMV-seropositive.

The CDR3 DNA reads TGTGCCAGTAGTAGACGGGAGGTGAGCACAGATACGCAGTATTTT. Translating it yields CASSRREVSTDTQYF. V and J are TRBV19 and TRBJ2-3, with 7 bases that match TRBD2. This CDR3 is 15 amino acids long. From germline, CDR1 is LNHDA and CDR2 SQIVND (reference sequence). The junction had 4 bases not matched to a gene; V was cut back by 4 bases and J by 0 bases.

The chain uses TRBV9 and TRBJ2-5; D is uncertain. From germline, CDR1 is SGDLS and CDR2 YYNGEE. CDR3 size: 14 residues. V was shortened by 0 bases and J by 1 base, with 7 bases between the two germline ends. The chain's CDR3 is CASSVGSFQETQYF. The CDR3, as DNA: TGTGCCAGCAGCGTAGGTTCCTTCCAAGAGACCCAGTACTTC.

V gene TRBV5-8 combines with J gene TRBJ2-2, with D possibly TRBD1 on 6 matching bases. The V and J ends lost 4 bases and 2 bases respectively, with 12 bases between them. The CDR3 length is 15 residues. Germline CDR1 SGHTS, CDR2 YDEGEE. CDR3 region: CASSAWTVNTGELFF. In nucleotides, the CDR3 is TGTGCCAGCAGCGCCTGGACAGTTAACACCGGGGAGCTGTTTTTT.

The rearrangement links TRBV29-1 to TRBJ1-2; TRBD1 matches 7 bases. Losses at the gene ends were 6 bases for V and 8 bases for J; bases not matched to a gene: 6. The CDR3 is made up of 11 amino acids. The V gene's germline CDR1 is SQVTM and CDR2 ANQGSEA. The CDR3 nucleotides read TGCAGCGTCGAACAGGGGAGCGGCTACACCTTC. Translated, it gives CSVEQGSGYTF.

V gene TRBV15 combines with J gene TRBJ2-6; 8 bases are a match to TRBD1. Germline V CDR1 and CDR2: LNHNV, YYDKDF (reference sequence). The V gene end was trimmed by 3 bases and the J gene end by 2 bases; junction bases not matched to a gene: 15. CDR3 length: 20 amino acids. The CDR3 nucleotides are TGTGCCACCAGCAGGGGATGGGGCAGGGGGCGAAAAACTGGGGCCAACGTCCTGACTTTC. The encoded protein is CATSRGWGRGRKTGANVLTF.

The CDR3 region is CASSLDPLTDTQYF. CDR3 in DNA: TGTGCCAGCAGCTTAGATCCATTGACAGATACGCAGTATTTT. The rearrangement uses TRBV7-2 and TRBJ2-3; D ambiguous. Per germline, CDR1 SGHTA and CDR2 FQGNSA. V gave up 1 base and J gave up 3 bases, with 8 bases separating them. The CDR3 totals 14 residues.

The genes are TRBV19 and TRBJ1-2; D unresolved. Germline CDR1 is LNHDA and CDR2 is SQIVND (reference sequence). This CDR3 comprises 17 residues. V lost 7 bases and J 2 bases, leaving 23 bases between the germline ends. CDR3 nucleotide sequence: TGTGCCAGTACAAGAATTCGGGAGACGCTAACAAACTATGGCTACACCTTC. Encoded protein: CASTRIRETLTNYGYTF.

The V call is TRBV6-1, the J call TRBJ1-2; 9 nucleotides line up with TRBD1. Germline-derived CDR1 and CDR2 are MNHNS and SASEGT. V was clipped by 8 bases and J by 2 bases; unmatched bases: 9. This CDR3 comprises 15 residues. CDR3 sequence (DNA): TGTGCCAGCCTGGACAGGGGAGGAGGGAACTATGGCTACACCTTC. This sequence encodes CASLDRGGGNYGYTF.